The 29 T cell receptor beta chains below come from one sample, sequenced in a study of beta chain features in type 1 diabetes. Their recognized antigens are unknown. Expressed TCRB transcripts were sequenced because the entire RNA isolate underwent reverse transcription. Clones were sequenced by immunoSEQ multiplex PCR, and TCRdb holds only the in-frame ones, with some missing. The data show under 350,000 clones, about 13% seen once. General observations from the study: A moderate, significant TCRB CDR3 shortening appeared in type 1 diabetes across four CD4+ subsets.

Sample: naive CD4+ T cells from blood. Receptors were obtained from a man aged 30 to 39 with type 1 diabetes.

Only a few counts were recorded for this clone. The CDR3 here is CASSDPGLAGGPHEQYF. The CDR3 DNA follows: TGTGCCAGCAGTGATCCGGGACTAGCGGGAGGGCCCCACGAGCAGTACTTC. V and J are TRBV6-1 and TRBJ2-7; 16 nucleotides match TRBD2. J lost 5 bases, V lost 3 bases, and 7 bases had no gene match. The CDR3 is made up of 17 amino acids. Per the germline V gene, CDR1 is MNHNS and CDR2 is SASEGT.

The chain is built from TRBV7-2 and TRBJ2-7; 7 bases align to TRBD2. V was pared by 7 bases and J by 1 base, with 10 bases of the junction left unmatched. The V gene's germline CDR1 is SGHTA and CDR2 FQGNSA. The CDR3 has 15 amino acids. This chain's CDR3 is CASTSASGESYEQYF. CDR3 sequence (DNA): TGTGCCAGCACATCCGCAAGCGGGGAGTCCTACGAGCAGTACTTC.

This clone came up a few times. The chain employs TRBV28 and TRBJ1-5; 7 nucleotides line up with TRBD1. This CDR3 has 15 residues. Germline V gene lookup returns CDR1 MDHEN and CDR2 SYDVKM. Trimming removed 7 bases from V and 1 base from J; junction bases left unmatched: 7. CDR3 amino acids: CASTSRGLSNQPQHF. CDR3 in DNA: TGTGCCAGCACCTCAAGGGGGCTCAGCAATCAGCCCCAGCATTTT.

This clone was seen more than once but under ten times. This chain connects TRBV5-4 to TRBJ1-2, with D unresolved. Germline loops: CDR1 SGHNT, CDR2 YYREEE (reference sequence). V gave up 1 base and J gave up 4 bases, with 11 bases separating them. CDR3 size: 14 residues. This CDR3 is CASSLRGGSYGYTF. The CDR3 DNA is TGTGCCAGCAGCTTGAGAGGCGGAAGCTATGGCTACACCTTC.

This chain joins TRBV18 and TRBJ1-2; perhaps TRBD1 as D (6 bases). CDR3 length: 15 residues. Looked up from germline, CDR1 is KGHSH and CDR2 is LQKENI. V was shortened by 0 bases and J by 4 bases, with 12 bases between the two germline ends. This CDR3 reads CASSPPADSRYGYTF. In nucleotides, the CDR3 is TGTGCCAGCTCACCACCGGCGGACAGCCGCTATGGCTACACCTTC.

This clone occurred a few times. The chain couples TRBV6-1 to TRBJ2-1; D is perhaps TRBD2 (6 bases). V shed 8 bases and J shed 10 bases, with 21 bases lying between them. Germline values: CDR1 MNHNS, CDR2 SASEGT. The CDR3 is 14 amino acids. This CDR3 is CASYPGPTRGEQFF. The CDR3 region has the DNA TGTGCCAGCTATCCGGGCCCGACACGGGGGGAGCAGTTCTTC.

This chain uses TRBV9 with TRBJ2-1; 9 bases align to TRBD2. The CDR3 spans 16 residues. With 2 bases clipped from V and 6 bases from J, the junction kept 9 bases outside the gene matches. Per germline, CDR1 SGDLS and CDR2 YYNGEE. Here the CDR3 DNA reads TGTGCCAGCAGCGTCGAACCTAGCGGGGAATTCAATGAGCAGTTCTTC. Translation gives CASSVEPSGEFNEQFF.

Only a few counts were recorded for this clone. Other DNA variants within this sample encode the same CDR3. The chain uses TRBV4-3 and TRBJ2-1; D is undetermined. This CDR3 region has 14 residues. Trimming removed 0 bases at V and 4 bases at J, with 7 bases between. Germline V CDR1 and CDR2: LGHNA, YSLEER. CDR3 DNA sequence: TGCGCCAGCAGCCAAGAACCGAGATACAATGAGCAGTTCTTC. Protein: CASSQEPRYNEQFF.

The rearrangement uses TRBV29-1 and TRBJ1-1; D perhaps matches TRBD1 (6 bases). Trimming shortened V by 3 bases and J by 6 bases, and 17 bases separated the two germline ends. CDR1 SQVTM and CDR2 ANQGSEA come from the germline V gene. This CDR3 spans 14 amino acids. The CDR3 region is CSVEDLQGYAEAFF. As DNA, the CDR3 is TGCAGCGTTGAGGATTTGCAGGGGTACGCTGAAGCTTTCTTT. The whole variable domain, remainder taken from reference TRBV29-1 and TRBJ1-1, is SAVISQKPSRDICQRGTSLTIQCQVDSQVTMMFWYRQQPGQSLTLIATANQGSEATYESGFVIDKFPISRPNLTFSTLTVSNMSPEDSSIYLCSVEDLQGYAEAFFGQGTRLTVV.

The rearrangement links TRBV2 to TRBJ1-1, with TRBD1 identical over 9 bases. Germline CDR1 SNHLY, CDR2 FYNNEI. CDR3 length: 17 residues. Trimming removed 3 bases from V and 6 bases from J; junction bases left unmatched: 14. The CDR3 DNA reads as TGTGCCAGCAGTGAGAATTGGGGACAGGGCGTTATTGCTGAAGCTTTCTTT. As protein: CASSENWGQGVIAEAFF. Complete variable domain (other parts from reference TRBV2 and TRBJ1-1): EPEVTQTPSHQVTQMGQEVILRCVPISNHLYFYWYRQILGQKVEFLVSFYNNEISEKSEIFDDQFSVERPDGSNFTLKIRSTKLEDSAMYFCASSENWGQGVIAEAFFGQGTRLTVV.

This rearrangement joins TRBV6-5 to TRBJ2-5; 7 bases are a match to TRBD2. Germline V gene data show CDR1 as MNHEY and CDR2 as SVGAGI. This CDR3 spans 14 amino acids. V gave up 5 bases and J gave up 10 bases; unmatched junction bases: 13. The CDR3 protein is CASSRTGGGSDQYF. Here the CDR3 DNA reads TGTGCCAGCAGTCGTACTGGGGGGGGTTCAGACCAGTACTTC.

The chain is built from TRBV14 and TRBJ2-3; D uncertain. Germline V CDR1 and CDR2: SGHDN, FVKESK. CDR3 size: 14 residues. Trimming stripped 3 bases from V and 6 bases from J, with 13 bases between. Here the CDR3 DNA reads TGTGCCAGCAGCCAGAATAGCTTTGACGATACGCAGTATTTT. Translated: CASSQNSFDDTQYF.

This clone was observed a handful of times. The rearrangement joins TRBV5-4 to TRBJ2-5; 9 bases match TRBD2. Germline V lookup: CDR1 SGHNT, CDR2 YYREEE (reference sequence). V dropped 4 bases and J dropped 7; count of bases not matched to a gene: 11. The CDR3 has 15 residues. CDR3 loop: CASSLRTSVYPTQYF. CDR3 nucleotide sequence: TGTGCCAGCAGCCTACGGACTAGCGTATATCCGACCCAGTACTTC.

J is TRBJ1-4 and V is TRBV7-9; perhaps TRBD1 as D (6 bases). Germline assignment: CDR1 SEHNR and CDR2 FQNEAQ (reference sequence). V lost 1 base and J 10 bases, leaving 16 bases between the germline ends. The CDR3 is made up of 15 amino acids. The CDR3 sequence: CASSLGGRGYGKLFF. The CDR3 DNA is TGTGCCAGCAGCTTAGGGGGCAGGGGTTACGGAAAACTGTTTTTT. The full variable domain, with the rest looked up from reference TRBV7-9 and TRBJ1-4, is DTGVSQNPRHKITKRGQNVTFRCDPISEHNRLYWYRQTLGQGPEFLTYFQNEAQLEKSRLLSDRFSAERPKGSFSTLEIQRTEQGDSAMYLCASSLGGRGYGKLFFGSGTQLSVL.

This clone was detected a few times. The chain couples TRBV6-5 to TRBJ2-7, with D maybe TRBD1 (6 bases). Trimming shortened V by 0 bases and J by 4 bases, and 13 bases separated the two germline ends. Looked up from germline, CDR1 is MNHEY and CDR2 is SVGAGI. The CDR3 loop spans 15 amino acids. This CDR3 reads CASSYSFGTTYEQYF. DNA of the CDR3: TGTGCCAGCAGTTACTCGTTCGGGACAACGTACGAGCAGTACTTC.

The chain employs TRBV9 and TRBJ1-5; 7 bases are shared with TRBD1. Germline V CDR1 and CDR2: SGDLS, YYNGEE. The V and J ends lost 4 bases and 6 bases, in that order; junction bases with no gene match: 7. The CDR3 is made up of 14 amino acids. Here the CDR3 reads CASSIGQAGQPQHF. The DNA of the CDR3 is TGTGCCAGCAGCATCGGACAGGCAGGTCAGCCCCAGCATTTT.

CDR3 sequence reads: CASSFLYLAGLDYEQYF. CDR3 coding DNA: TGTGCCAGCAGCTTTCTATACCTAGCGGGACTTGACTACGAGCAGTACTTC. V gene TRBV7-3 combines with J gene TRBJ2-7; 9 nucleotides agree with TRBD2. CDR1 and CDR2 from the germline V gene are SGHTA and FQGTGA. The CDR3 consists of 17 residues. The J segment lost 3 bases and the V segment lost 3 bases, leaving 12 bases of the junction unmatched.

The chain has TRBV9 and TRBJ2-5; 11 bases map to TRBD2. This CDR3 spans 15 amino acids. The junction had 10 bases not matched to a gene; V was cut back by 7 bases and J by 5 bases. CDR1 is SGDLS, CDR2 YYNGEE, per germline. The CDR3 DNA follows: TGTGCCAGCGGCTCTAGCGGGAGGAACGAGGAGACCCAGTACTTC. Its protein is CASGSSGRNEETQYF.

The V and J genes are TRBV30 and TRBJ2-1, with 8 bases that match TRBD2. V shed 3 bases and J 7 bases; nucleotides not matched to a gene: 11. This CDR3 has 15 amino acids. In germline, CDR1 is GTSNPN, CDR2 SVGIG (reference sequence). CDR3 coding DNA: TGTGCCTGGAGCGTATTTAGCGGGGAGACAAATGAGCAGTTCTTC. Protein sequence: CAWSVFSGETNEQFF. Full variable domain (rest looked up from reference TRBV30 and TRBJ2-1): SQTIHQWPATLVQPVGSPLSLECTVEGTSNPNLYWYRQAAGRGLQLLFYSVGIGQISSEVPQNLSASRPQDRQFILSSKKLLLSDSGFYLCAWSVFSGETNEQFFGPGTRLTVL.

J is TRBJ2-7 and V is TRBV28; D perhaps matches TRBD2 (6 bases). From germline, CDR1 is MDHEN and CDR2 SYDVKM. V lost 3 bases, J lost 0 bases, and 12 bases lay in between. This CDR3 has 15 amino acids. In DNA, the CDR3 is TGTGCCAGCAGTTTCGGGGGTCTCAGCTCCTACGAGCAGTACTTC. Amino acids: CASSFGGLSSYEQYF.

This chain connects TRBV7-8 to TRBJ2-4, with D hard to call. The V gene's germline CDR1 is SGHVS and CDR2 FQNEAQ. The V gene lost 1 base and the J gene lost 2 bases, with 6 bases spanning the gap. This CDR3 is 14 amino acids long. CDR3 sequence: CASSLVETKNIQYF. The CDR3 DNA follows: TGTGCCAGCAGCTTAGTTGAGACCAAAAACATTCAGTACTTC.

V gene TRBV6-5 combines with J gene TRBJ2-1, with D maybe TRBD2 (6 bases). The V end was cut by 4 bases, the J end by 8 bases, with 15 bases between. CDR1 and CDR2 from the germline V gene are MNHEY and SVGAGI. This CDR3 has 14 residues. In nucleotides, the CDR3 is TGTGCCAGCAGTTGGAGGGGAAGGGGTGATGAGCAGTTCTTC. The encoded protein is CASSWRGRGDEQFF.

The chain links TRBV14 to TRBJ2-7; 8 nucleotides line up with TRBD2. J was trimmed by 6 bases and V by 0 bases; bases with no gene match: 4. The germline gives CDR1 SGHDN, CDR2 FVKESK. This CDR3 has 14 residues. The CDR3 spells CASSQDGLAGEQYF. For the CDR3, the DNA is TGTGCCAGCAGCCAAGATGGGCTAGCGGGCGAGCAGTACTTC.

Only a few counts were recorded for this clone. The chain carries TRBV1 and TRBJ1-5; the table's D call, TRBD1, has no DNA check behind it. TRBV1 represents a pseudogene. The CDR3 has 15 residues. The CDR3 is CTSTLTGIRNQPQHF. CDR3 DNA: TGCACCAGCACCTTGACAGGGATCCGCAATCAGCCCCAGCATTTT.

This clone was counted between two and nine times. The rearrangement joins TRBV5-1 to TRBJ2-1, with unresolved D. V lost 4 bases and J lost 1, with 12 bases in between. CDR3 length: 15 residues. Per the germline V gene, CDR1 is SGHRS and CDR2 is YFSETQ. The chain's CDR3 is CASSTLSPSYNEQFF. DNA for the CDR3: TGCGCCAGCAGCACTTTAAGCCCATCCTACAATGAGCAGTTCTTC.

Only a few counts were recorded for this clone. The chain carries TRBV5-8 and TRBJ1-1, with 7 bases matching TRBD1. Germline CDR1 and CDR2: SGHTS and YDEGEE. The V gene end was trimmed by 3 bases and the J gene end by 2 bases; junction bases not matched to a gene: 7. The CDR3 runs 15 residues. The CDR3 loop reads CASSSRDRANTEAFF. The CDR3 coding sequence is TGTGCCAGCAGCTCGAGAGACAGGGCAAACACTGAAGCTTTCTTT.

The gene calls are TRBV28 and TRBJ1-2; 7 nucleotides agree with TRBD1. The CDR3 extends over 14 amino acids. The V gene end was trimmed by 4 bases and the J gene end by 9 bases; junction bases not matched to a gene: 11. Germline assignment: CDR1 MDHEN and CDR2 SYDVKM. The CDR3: CASSSSGTAISYTF. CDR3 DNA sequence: TGTGCCAGCAGTTCCTCCGGGACAGCAATAAGCTACACCTTC.

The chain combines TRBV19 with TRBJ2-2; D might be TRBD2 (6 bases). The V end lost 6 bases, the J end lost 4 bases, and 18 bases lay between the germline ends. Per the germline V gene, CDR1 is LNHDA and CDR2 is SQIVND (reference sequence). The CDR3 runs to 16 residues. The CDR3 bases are TGTGCCAGTAGCCCCCGGGGGATGCGGGGCACCGGGGAGCTGTTTTTT. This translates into CASSPRGMRGTGELFF.

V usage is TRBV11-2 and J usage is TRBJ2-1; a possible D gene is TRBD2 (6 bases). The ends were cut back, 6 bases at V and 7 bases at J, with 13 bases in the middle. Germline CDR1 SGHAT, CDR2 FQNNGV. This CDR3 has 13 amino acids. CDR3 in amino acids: CASRTVRGNEQFF. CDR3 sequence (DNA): TGTGCCAGCAGAACCGTCCGGGGGAATGAGCAGTTCTTC.